These 19 T cell receptor beta chains were all obtained from the same sample, sequenced in a study of blood T cell repertoires in COVID-19. Sequencing was performed with immunoSEQ multiplex PCR; in TCRdb, only in-frame clones are kept and a portion is missing. The table includes about 230,000 clones, roughly 84% detected once. Input material: peripheral blood. These receptors were taken from a man aged 35-49 years with acute or convalescent COVID-19.

The rearrangement links TRBV29-1 to TRBJ1-2; D is unclear. The V end was cut by 4 bases, the J end by 7 bases, with 16 bases between. This CDR3 spans 13 amino acids. CDR1 and CDR2 from the germline V gene are SQVTM and ANQGSEA. CDR3 DNA: TGCAGCGTTGGACTCCCCCTGACCGGTGGCTACACCTTC. Amino acid sequence: CSVGLPLTGGYTF.

V usage is TRBV15 and J usage is TRBJ2-2, with TRBD2 as a possible D gene (6 bases). The V and J ends lost 4 bases and 5 bases respectively, with 17 bases between them. Germline lookup yields CDR1 LNHNV and CDR2 YYDKDF (reference sequence). The CDR3 consists of 16 residues. Written as DNA, the CDR3 is TGTGCCACCAGCAAAACCGGACTACCCAAGACCGGGGAGCTGTTTTTT. Translating it yields CATSKTGLPKTGELFF.

The chain joins TRBV5-5 to TRBJ1-1, with D hard to call. The V gene's germline CDR1 is SGHKS and CDR2 YYEKEE (reference sequence). The CDR3 spans 12 residues. Trimming took 1 base from V and 7 from J, leaving 8 bases between them. As DNA, the CDR3 is TGTGCCAGCAGCTTGTATCGGAGTGAAGCTTTCTTT. Residues: CASSLYRSEAFF.

The V gene is TRBV4-2, the J gene TRBJ1-2, with TRBD1 identical over 9 bases. With V trimmed by 1 base and J by 2 bases, 8 bases remained unmatched. CDR1 is LGHNA and CDR2 is YNFKEQ in the germline V gene. The CDR3 extends over 17 amino acids. The CDR3 reads CASSQVVGTGMNYGYTF. The CDR3 nucleotides read TGTGCCAGCAGCCAAGTTGTAGGGACAGGGATGAACTATGGCTACACCTTC.

This chain connects TRBV3-1 (or the pseudogene TRBV3-2) to TRBJ1-5; D is undetermined. The CDR3 runs to 13 residues. CDR1 LGHDT and CDR2 YNNKEL come from the germline V gene (reference sequence). The V and J ends lost 0 bases and 7 bases respectively, with 7 bases between them. The CDR3 nucleotides read TGTGCCAGCAGCCAAGATTCAAGCCAGCCCCAGCATTTT. This gives the protein CASSQDSSQPQHF.

The V and J genes are TRBV7-8 and TRBJ2-7; 9 positions match TRBD1. In germline, CDR1 is SGHVS, CDR2 FQNEAQ. With V trimmed by 5 bases and J by 2 bases, 10 bases remained unmatched. CDR3 size: 16 residues. CDR3 residues: CASSPSFDRGAYEQYF. Written as DNA, the CDR3 is TGTGCCAGCAGCCCATCCTTCGACAGGGGGGCCTACGAGCAGTACTTC.

This chain links TRBV5-6 with TRBJ1-5, with no clear D. The length of the CDR3 is 15 residues. V was clipped by 4 bases and J by 0 bases, with 11 bases between them. Germline-derived CDR1 and CDR2 are SGHDT and YYEEEE. CDR3 loop: CASSLTRVSNQPQHF. The CDR3 DNA is TGTGCCAGCAGCCTGACTCGGGTTAGCAATCAGCCCCAGCATTTT.

This chain connects TRBV2 to TRBJ2-4, with 9 bases lining up with TRBD2. From germline, CDR1 is SNHLY and CDR2 FYNNEI. The CDR3 consists of 15 residues. V lost 3 bases and J lost 6; bases outside the gene matches: 6. CDR3 sequence: CASSESSGGVNIQYF. CDR3 nucleotides: TGTGCCAGCAGTGAGAGTAGCGGGGGTGTAAACATTCAGTACTTC. The whole variable domain, remainder taken from reference TRBV2 and TRBJ2-4, is EPEVTQTPSHQVTQMGQEVILRCVPISNHLYFYWYRQILGQKVEFLVSFYNNEISEKSEIFDDQFSVERPDGSNFTLKIRSTKLEDSAMYFCASSESSGGVNIQYFGAGTRLSVL.

The V gene is TRBV4-3, the J gene TRBJ2-2; TRBD1 matches 7 bases. CDR3 length equals 14 residues. From germline, CDR1 is LGHNA and CDR2 YSLEER. V shed 5 bases and J 5 bases; nucleotides not matched to a gene: 5. The CDR3 coding sequence is TGCGCCAGCAGCGGACAGGTCCGGACCGGGGAGCTGTTTTTT. Amino acid sequence: CASSGQVRTGELFF.

V gene TRBV29-1 combines with J gene TRBJ1-2, with 7 positions matching TRBD1. After removal of 4 bases from V and 8 bases from J, the junction contained 10 bases not matched to a gene. The CDR3 is made up of 13 amino acids. Germline CDR1 is SQVTM and CDR2 is ANQGSEA. The CDR3 is CSVGSQGIGGYTF. CDR3 DNA sequence: TGCAGCGTTGGATCACAGGGGATAGGGGGCTACACCTTC.

Here the CDR3 DNA reads TGTGCCAGCAGCCCCGGCGGCACAACTAATGAAAAACTGTTTTTT. Its protein is CASSPGGTTNEKLFF. The gene calls are TRBV9 and TRBJ1-4; D gene ambiguous. The CDR3 spans 15 residues. V lost 4 bases and J lost 0, with 10 bases in between. Germline CDR1 SGDLS, CDR2 YYNGEE.

The chain combines TRBV5-1 with TRBJ2-1; D might be TRBD1 (6 bases). Germline CDR1 reads SGHRS; CDR2 reads YFSETQ. This CDR3 comprises 17 residues. The V and J ends lost 2 bases and 3 bases respectively, with 18 bases between them. The chain's CDR3 is CASSLRQASNNYNEQFF. The CDR3 DNA follows: TGCGCCAGCAGCTTAAGACAGGCCAGCAACAACTACAATGAGCAGTTCTTC. Combining the CDR3 with reference TRBV5-1 and TRBJ2-1 gives the whole variable domain KAGVTQTPRYLIKTRGQQVTLSCSPISGHRSVSWYQQTPGQGLQFLFEYFSETQRNKGNFPGRFSGRQFSNSRSEMNVSTLELGDSALYLCASSLRQASNNYNEQFFGPGTRLTVL.

The chain combines TRBV18 with TRBJ1-3; no firm D call. The CDR3 totals 14 residues. Germline assignment: CDR1 KGHSH and CDR2 LQKENI. With 3 bases removed from V and 3 bases from J, the gap between germline ends came to 9 bases. Here the CDR3 reads CASSPVADGNTIYF. The CDR3 coding sequence is TGTGCCAGCTCACCGGTTGCGGATGGAAACACCATATATTTT.

The V gene is TRBV25-1, the J gene TRBJ2-1; tentatively, D is TRBD1 (5 bases). Germline CDR1 MGHDK, CDR2 SYGVNS. The CDR3 is 15 amino acids. V lost 3 bases and J 2 bases, leaving 11 bases between the germline ends. This CDR3 is CASSDVTGTYNEQFF. CDR3 coding DNA: TGTGCCAGCAGTGATGTAACAGGCACCTACAATGAGCAGTTCTTC.

This rearrangement joins TRBV25-1 to TRBJ1-4, with 10 bases identical to TRBD1. This CDR3 is 15 amino acids long. J was trimmed by 8 bases and V by 6 bases; bases with no gene match: 9. Looked up from germline, CDR1 is MGHDK and CDR2 is SYGVNS. The CDR3 loop is CASRDPGQGKEKLFF. CDR3 bases: TGTGCCAGCAGGGATCCGGGACAGGGGAAGGAAAAACTGTTTTTT.

The chain couples TRBV5-1 to TRBJ1-4, with a weak D call TRBD1 (6 bases). Germline CDR1 is SGHRS and CDR2 is YFSETQ. This CDR3 region has 15 residues. V lost 3 bases, J lost 7 bases, and 16 bases lay in between. CDR3 loop: CASSSWDTDGEKLFF. CDR3 bases: TGCGCCAGCAGCTCCTGGGACACCGACGGTGAAAAACTGTTTTTT.

The DNA for the CDR3 is TGTGCCAGCAGGGAGTGGGGCGTTGTCCCAGATACGCAGTATTTT. It codes for CASREWGVVPDTQYF. The chain employs TRBV5-4 and TRBJ2-3, with a tentative D call TRBD1 (5 bases). V lost 5 bases to trimming and J lost 4 bases, with 17 bases between them. This CDR3 contains 15 residues. Germline values: CDR1 SGHNT, CDR2 YYREEE (reference sequence).

Only one count was recorded for this clone. The chain employs TRBV25-1 and TRBJ1-2, with TRBD1 as a possible D gene (5 bases). The V end lost 4 bases, the J end lost 6 bases, and 9 bases lay between the germline ends. This CDR3 contains 12 residues. CDR1 MGHDK and CDR2 SYGVNS come from the germline V gene. The CDR3 sequence is CASSAGADGYTF. The DNA for the CDR3 is TGTGCCAGCAGTGCTGGGGCCGATGGCTACACCTTC.

The chain is built from TRBV7-3 and TRBJ2-1; 7 bases fit TRBD1. Unmatched junction bases numbered 9, after V lost 10 bases and J lost 9 bases. Germline V gene lookup returns CDR1 SGHTA and CDR2 FQGTGA. CDR3 size: 12 residues. The CDR3 reads CATATGMGEQFF. DNA for the CDR3: TGTGCCACTGCGACAGGGATGGGTGAGCAGTTCTTC.